This TCR beta chain was sequenced in a study of T cells in Graves' hyperthyroidism and ophthalmopathy. TCR beta CDR3 regions were amplified from RNA. First-round RT-PCR with HTBI primers amplified the TCR CDR3 region. TCRdb reprocessed the multiplex PCR reads with MiXCR, giving one entry per CDR3 protein. The sample lists approximately 530,000 distinct CDR3 sequences, just under 20% seen once, with 47% in the top ten. This clonotype was picked up many times. Antigen unknown. The V end lost 4 bases, the J end lost 6 bases, and 10 bases lay between the germline ends. From germline, CDR1 is SNHLY and CDR2 FYNNEI. The CDR3 runs 12 residues. Study-level results: Among clonotypes expanded in thyroid above 0.001, most were also found in blood. Progression to ophthalmopathy was predicted a median of roughly seven months early. Ophthalmopathy cases were set apart from stable hyperthyroidism by a 13 V-J model.

This TCR was sampled from a middle-aged man with Graves' ophthalmopathy. The material sequenced was blood. The chain uses TRBV2 and TRBJ2-7; D is undetermined. The CDR3 region has the DNA TGTGCCAGCAGTGTCTTGGCGGTCGAGCAGTACTTC. Protein: CASSVLAVEQYF.